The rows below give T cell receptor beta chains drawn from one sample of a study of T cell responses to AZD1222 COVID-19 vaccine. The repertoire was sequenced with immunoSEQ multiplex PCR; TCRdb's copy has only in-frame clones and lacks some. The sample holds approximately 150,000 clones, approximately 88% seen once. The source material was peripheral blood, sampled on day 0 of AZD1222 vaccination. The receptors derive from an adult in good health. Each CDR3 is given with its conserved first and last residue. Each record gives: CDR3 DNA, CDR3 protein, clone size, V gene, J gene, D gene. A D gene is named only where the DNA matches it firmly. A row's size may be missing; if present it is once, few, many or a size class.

CDR3 DNA: TGTGCCAGCAGCCCCGGGGGGGCCAAAAACATTCAGTACTTC
CDR3 protein: CASSPGGAKNIQYF
clone size: NA
V gene: TRBV2
J gene: TRBJ2-4
D gene: TRBD2

CDR3 DNA: TGTGCCAGCAGCCTAAGCAGGGGGAAACTGTTTTTT
CDR3 protein: CASSLSRGKLFF
clone size: NA
V gene: TRBV28
J gene: TRBJ1-4
D gene: TRBD1

CDR3 DNA: TGTGCCAGCAGCTTGACAAGCGGGGTCCCTCCCTACGAGCAGTACTTC
CDR3 protein: CASSLTSGVPPYEQYF
clone size: NA
V gene: TRBV5-4
J gene: TRBJ2-7
D gene: TRBD2

CDR3 DNA: TGTGCCAGCAGCTTAGATCGACTAGCGGGGGGACACGAGCAGTACTTC
CDR3 protein: CASSLDRLAGGHEQYF
clone size: NA
V gene: TRBV7-9
J gene: TRBJ2-7
D gene: TRBD2

CDR3 DNA: TGTGCCAGCAGCCCCGAGGACAGCCGAAATCAGCCCCAGCATTTT
CDR3 protein: CASSPEDSRNQPQHF
clone size: NA
V gene: TRBV9
J gene: TRBJ1-5
D gene: NA

CDR3 DNA: TGCGCCAGCAGCCAAGAACGGGAGGTCTTATATGAGCAGTTCTTC
CDR3 protein: CASSQEREVLYEQFF
clone size: NA
V gene: TRBV4-1
J gene: TRBJ2-1
D gene: TRBD2

CDR3 DNA: TGTGCCAGCAGTTCCGGGACTGGGGCTCAAGCCAAAAACATTCAGTACTTC
CDR3 protein: CASSSGTGAQAKNIQYF
clone size: NA
V gene: TRBV7-2
J gene: TRBJ2-4
D gene: NA

CDR3 DNA: TGTGCCAGCAGACTGGACAGGGGGCCTAGCAATGAGCAGTTCTTC
CDR3 protein: CASRLDRGPSNEQFF
clone size: NA
V gene: TRBV2
J gene: TRBJ2-1
D gene: TRBD1

CDR3 DNA: TGTGCCAGCAGCGTGGTCGCTGGCGGAAACTATGGCTACACCTTC
CDR3 protein: CASSVVAGGNYGYTF
clone size: NA
V gene: TRBV9
J gene: TRBJ1-2
D gene: NA

CDR3 DNA: TGCGCCAGCAGCGACCGGGCCAAGGGTAGGGGGAACACTGAAGCTTTCTTT
CDR3 protein: CASSDRAKGRGNTEAFF
clone size: NA
V gene: TRBV4-1
J gene: TRBJ1-1
D gene: NA

CDR3 DNA: TGTGCCAGCAGTTTAAGTTCAGGACAGGGCACTTATAATTCACCCCTCCACTTT
CDR3 protein: CASSLSSGQGTYNSPLHF
clone size: NA
V gene: TRBV28
J gene: TRBJ1-6
D gene: TRBD1

CDR3 DNA: TGTGCCACCAGCAGAGCTCGAGGGTCTAATGAAAAACTGTTTTTT
CDR3 protein: CATSRARGSNEKLFF
clone size: NA
V gene: TRBV15
J gene: TRBJ1-4
D gene: NA

CDR3 DNA: TGTGCCAGCAGCCCGACTAGCGGGACTAGCACAGATACGCAGTATTTT
CDR3 protein: CASSPTSGTSTDTQYF
clone size: NA
V gene: TRBV7-2
J gene: TRBJ2-3
D gene: TRBD2

CDR3 DNA: TGTGCCACCAGCAGAGAGTACAGGTCTTATAGCAATCAGCCCCAGCATTTT
CDR3 protein: CATSREYRSYSNQPQHF
clone size: NA
V gene: TRBV15
J gene: TRBJ1-5
D gene: NA

CDR3 DNA: TGTGCCAGCAGTTCAACTCTCCGTATTGGGGAGACCTGGGACAATGAGCAGTTCTTC
CDR3 protein: CASSSTLRIGETWDNEQFF
clone size: NA
V gene: TRBV27
J gene: TRBJ2-1
D gene: NA

CDR3 DNA: TGTGCCAGCAGTCTGCAGGGATACGATGGCTACACCTTC
CDR3 protein: CASSLQGYDGYTF
clone size: few
V gene: TRBV6-2/TRBV6-3
J gene: TRBJ1-2
D gene: NA

CDR3 DNA: TGTGCCAGCAGCTTAGGGGGGGTCGGGGGACGAGCTTTCTTT
CDR3 protein: CASSLGGVGGRAFF
clone size: few
V gene: TRBV7-2
J gene: TRBJ1-1
D gene: NA

CDR3 DNA: TGTGCCAGCAGTTACCAGGGGCGGGGATACGAGCAGTACTTC
CDR3 protein: CASSYQGRGYEQYF
clone size: NA
V gene: TRBV6-2/TRBV6-3
J gene: TRBJ2-7
D gene: NA

CDR3 DNA: TGTGCCAGCAGCCCGCTCAACAGGGAATCACCCCTCCACTTT
CDR3 protein: CASSPLNRESPLHF
clone size: NA
V gene: TRBV3-1/TRBV3-2
J gene: TRBJ1-6
D gene: NA

CDR3 DNA: TGTGCCAGCAGCTTAGAGGCGAGCTCCTACAATGAGCAGTTCTTC
CDR3 protein: CASSLEASSYNEQFF
clone size: once
V gene: TRBV11-2
J gene: TRBJ2-1
D gene: NA

CDR3 DNA: TGTGCCTGGAGTCAGGGGAATGAGCAGTTCTTC
CDR3 protein: CAWSQGNEQFF
clone size: NA
V gene: TRBV30
J gene: TRBJ2-1
D gene: NA

CDR3 DNA: TGTGCCACCAGCAGATTGGGACTACAAGAGACCCAGTACTTC
CDR3 protein: CATSRLGLQETQYF
clone size: NA
V gene: TRBV15
J gene: TRBJ2-5
D gene: TRBD2

CDR3 DNA: TGCGCCAGCAGCTCGGAGACAGAGTCTGGAAACACCATATATTTT
CDR3 protein: CASSSETESGNTIYF
clone size: NA
V gene: TRBV5-1
J gene: TRBJ1-3
D gene: NA

CDR3 DNA: TGTGCCAGCAGAGAACTAGCGGGAGACTACGAGCAGTACTTC
CDR3 protein: CASRELAGDYEQYF
clone size: NA
V gene: TRBV28
J gene: TRBJ2-7
D gene: TRBD2

CDR3 DNA: TGTGCCAGTAGTCCCCGCGGGAGCACAGATACGCAGTATTTT
CDR3 protein: CASSPRGSTDTQYF
clone size: NA
V gene: TRBV19
J gene: TRBJ2-3
D gene: NA

CDR3 DNA: TGTGCCAGCAGTGGGGGACAGAACACTGAAGCTTTCTTT
CDR3 protein: CASSGGQNTEAFF
clone size: NA
V gene: TRBV2
J gene: TRBJ1-1
D gene: NA

CDR3 DNA: TGTGCCAGCAGCTTAATACGTCAGGGGCTAATCGATGGCTACACCTTC
CDR3 protein: CASSLIRQGLIDGYTF
clone size: NA
V gene: TRBV13
J gene: TRBJ1-2
D gene: NA

CDR3 DNA: TGCGCCAGCAGCTTGGGACCTAGGGGGCCCTATGGCTACACCTTC
CDR3 protein: CASSLGPRGPYGYTF
clone size: NA
V gene: TRBV5-1
J gene: TRBJ1-2
D gene: TRBD1

CDR3 DNA: TGTGCCAGCAGGGTACAGGGGGCTTCTAGTTCACCCCTCCACTTT
CDR3 protein: CASRVQGASSSPLHF
clone size: NA
V gene: TRBV6-5
J gene: TRBJ1-6
D gene: TRBD1

CDR3 DNA: TGTGCCAGCAGCCTGCGGGGACTAAATTCTAGGCGTACCGGGGAGCTGTTTTTT
CDR3 protein: CASSLRGLNSRRTGELFF
clone size: NA
V gene: TRBV28
J gene: TRBJ2-2
D gene: TRBD2

CDR3 DNA: TGTGCCAGCAGCTTTGCGAGTAGGGGAGGAGGCACTGAAGCTTTCTTT
CDR3 protein: CASSFASRGGGTEAFF
clone size: NA
V gene: TRBV5-5
J gene: TRBJ1-1
D gene: NA

CDR3 DNA: TGTGCCAGCAGTGAGGGCATGGGACAGACCTACGAGCAGTACTTC
CDR3 protein: CASSEGMGQTYEQYF
clone size: NA
V gene: TRBV2
J gene: TRBJ2-7
D gene: TRBD1

CDR3 DNA: TGTGCCAGCAGTCCCCTGGCCGGGAGCTCCTATAATTCACCCCTCCACTTT
CDR3 protein: CASSPLAGSSYNSPLHF
clone size: NA
V gene: TRBV5-5
J gene: TRBJ1-6
D gene: NA

CDR3 DNA: TGCGCCAGCTCTCCCCCCGGCCCCGGAACCCAGGCGCCCTCCTACAATGAGCAGTTCTTC
CDR3 protein: CASSPPGPGTQAPSYNEQFF
clone size: once
V gene: TRBV5-1
J gene: TRBJ2-1
D gene: NA

CDR3 DNA: TGTGCCAGCAGACCTAGGACAGGGGGTATTGAAAAACTGTTTTTT
CDR3 protein: CASRPRTGGIEKLFF
clone size: NA
V gene: TRBV28
J gene: TRBJ1-4
D gene: TRBD1

CDR3 DNA: TGTGCCAGCAGCCCGGACTATCTTAGCACAGATACGCAGTATTTT
CDR3 protein: CASSPDYLSTDTQYF
clone size: once
V gene: TRBV7-2
J gene: TRBJ2-3
D gene: NA

CDR3 DNA: TGTGCCAGCAGCGAAGGACAGATAAACTATGGCTACACCTTC
CDR3 protein: CASSEGQINYGYTF
clone size: NA
V gene: TRBV2
J gene: TRBJ1-2
D gene: NA